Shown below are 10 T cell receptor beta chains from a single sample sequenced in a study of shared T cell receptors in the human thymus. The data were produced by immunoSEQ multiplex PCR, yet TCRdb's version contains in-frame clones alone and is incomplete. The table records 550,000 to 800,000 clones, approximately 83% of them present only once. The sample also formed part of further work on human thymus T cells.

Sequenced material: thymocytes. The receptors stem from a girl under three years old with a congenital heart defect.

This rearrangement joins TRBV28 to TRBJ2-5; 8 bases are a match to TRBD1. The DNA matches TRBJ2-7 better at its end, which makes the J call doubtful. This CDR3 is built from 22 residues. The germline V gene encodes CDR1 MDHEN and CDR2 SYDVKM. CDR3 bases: TGTGCCAGCAGTTTTGTTGAGACCGACCCGACAGGGGAACTCCTCCAACCCTACGAGCAGTACTTC. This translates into CASSFVETDPTGELLQPYEQYF.

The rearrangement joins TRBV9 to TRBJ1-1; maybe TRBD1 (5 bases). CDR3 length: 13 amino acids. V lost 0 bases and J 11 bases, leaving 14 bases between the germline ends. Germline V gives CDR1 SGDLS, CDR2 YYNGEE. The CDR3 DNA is TGTGCCAGCAGCGTAGCAAGTGGGGGGAAGGCTTTCTTT. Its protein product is CASSVASGGKAFF.

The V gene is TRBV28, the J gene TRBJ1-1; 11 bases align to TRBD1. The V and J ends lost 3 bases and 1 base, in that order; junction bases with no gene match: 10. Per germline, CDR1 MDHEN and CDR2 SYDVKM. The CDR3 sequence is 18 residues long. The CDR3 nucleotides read TGTGCCAGCAGTTTGCCGCCGGGACAGGGGGGAGAGAACACTGAAGCTTTCTTT. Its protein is CASSLPPGQGGENTEAFF.

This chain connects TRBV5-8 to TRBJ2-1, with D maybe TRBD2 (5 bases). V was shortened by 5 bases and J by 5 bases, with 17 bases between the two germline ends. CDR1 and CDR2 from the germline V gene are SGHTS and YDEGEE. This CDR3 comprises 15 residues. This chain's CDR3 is CASSYRDQADNEQFF. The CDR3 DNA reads TGTGCCAGCAGTTACCGGGATCAGGCGGACAATGAGCAGTTCTTC. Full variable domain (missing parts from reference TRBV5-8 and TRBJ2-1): EAGVTQSPTHLIKTRGQQATLRCSPISGHTSVYWYQQALGLGLQFLLWYDEGEERNRGNFPPRFSGRQFPNYSSELNVNALELEDSALYLCASSYRDQADNEQFFGPGTRLTVL.

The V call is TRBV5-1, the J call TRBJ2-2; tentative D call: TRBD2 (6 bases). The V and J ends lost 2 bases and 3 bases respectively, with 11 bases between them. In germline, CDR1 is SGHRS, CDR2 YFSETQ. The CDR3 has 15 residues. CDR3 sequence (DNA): TGCGCCAGCAGCTTTGACGGGAGACACACCGGGGAGCTGTTTTTT. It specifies CASSFDGRHTGELFF.

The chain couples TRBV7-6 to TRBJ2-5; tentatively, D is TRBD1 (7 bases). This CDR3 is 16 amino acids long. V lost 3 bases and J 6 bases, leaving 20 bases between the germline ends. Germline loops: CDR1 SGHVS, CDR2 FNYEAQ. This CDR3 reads CASSFLTWTGGKTQYF. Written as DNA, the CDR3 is TGTGCCAGCAGCTTCCTTACATGGACAGGCGGGAAGACCCAGTACTTC.

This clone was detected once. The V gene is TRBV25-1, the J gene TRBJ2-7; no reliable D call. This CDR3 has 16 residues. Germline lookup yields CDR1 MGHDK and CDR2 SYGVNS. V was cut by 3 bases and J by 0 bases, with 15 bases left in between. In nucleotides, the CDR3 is TGTGCCAGCAGTGATACTGGGCAGCTCGTCTCCTACGAGCAGTACTTC. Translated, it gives CASSDTGQLVSYEQYF.

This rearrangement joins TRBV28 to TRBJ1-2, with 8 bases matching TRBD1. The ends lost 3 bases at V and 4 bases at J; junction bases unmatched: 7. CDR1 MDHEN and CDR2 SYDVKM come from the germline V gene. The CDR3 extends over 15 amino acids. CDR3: CASSFPDRVSYGYTF. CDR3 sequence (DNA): TGTGCCAGCAGTTTCCCGGACAGGGTCTCCTATGGCTACACCTTC.

CDR3 nucleotides: TGTGCCTGGAGTGTAGGGGGGGACAGGTTATCCCGGGGGTCCTACAATGAGCAGTTCTTC. Protein: CAWSVGGDRLSRGSYNEQFF. The gene calls are TRBV30 and TRBJ2-1; weak D call: TRBD1 (8 bases). The CDR3 covers 20 residues. The V gene's germline CDR1 is GTSNPN and CDR2 SVGIG (reference sequence). Between the trimmed V and J ends, which lost 0 bases and 1 base, there was a span of 25 bases.

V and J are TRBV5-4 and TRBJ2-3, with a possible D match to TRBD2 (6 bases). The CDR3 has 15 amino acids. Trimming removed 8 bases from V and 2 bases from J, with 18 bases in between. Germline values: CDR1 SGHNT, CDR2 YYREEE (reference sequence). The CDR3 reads CASKPHGGDTDTQYF. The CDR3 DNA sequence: TGTGCCAGTAAACCGCACGGCGGGGACACAGATACGCAGTATTTT. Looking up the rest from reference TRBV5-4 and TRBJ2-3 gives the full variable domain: ETGVTQSPTHLIKTRGQQVTLRCSSQSGHNTVSWYQQALGQGPQFIFQYYREEENGRGNFPPRFSGLQFPNYSSELNVNALELDDSALYLCASKPHGGDTDTQYFGPGTRLTVL.